Below, 12 T cell receptor beta chains from the same sample are listed, as sequenced in a study of OX40 agonist ivuxolimab in advanced cancers. Sequencing used immunoSEQ multiplex PCR; TCRdb keeps in-frame clones, though not all of them. The data contain 60,000 to 85,000 clones, about 80% of them singletons. The material sequenced was CD4+ or CD8+ T cells sorted from blood, taken in a trial of the OX40 agonist ivuxolimab. The receptor set was obtained from an adult with an advanced solid tumor such as melanoma, head and neck, liver or kidney cancer.

This clone was observed a few times. The rearrangement uses TRBV28 and TRBJ1-6; a weak D match, TRBD1 (5 bases). The length of the CDR3 is 15 residues. CDR1 MDHEN and CDR2 SYDVKM come from the germline V gene. V shed 8 bases and J shed 7 bases, with 18 bases lying between them. The CDR3 reads CASLPGRGGNSPLHF. The CDR3 nucleotides are TGTGCCAGCCTCCCCGGGAGGGGTGGAAATTCACCCCTCCACTTT.

The rearrangement links TRBV18 to TRBJ1-1, with unresolved D. V shed 2 bases and J shed 4 bases, with 8 bases lying between them. This CDR3 is 13 amino acids long. Per the germline V gene, CDR1 is KGHSH and CDR2 is LQKENI. The CDR3 DNA is TGTGCCAGCTCACCAGTCGTGGGCACTGAAGCTTTCTTT. It yields the protein CASSPVVGTEAFF.

The J gene is TRBJ2-7, the V gene TRBV11-2, with a possible D match to TRBD1 (5 bases). Germline values: CDR1 SGHAT, CDR2 FQNNGV. The CDR3 loop spans 13 amino acids. Trimming took off 5 bases at V and 2 bases at J, with 10 bases between the two ends. CDR3 residues: CASSPPTAYEQYF. For the CDR3, the DNA is TGTGCCAGCAGCCCGCCGACAGCCTACGAGCAGTACTTC.

The rearrangement links TRBV4-2 to TRBJ1-1; D is undetermined. Looked up from germline, CDR1 is LGHNA and CDR2 is YNFKEQ. The V end was cut by 3 bases, the J end by 4 bases, with 12 bases between. This CDR3 contains 14 residues. Written as DNA, the CDR3 is TGTGCCAGCAGCCAGCCCGGAGGGTCCACTGAAGCTTTCTTT. Translated: CASSQPGGSTEAFF.

V is TRBV19 and J is TRBJ1-2; the match to TRBD1 covers 7 bases. CDR1 LNHDA and CDR2 SQIVND come from the germline V gene (reference sequence). The J segment lost 1 base and the V segment lost 3 bases, leaving 5 bases of the junction unmatched. The CDR3 loop spans 15 amino acids. The CDR3 sequence: CASSMQGDINYGYTF. The CDR3 DNA follows: TGTGCCAGTAGTATGCAGGGGGACATTAACTATGGCTACACCTTC.

J is TRBJ1-2 and V is TRBV9; D unresolved. Trimming removed 2 bases from V and 5 bases from J, with 16 bases in between. Germline CDR1 reads SGDLS; CDR2 reads YYNGEE. This CDR3 has 15 amino acids. The CDR3 reads CASSVDGGQRYGYTF. The CDR3 DNA is TGTGCCAGCAGCGTCGACGGAGGGCAGCGGTATGGCTACACCTTC.

The chain couples TRBV7-2 to TRBJ1-2, with 7 bases identical to TRBD1. The V gene's germline CDR1 is SGHTA and CDR2 FQGNSA. The CDR3 has 16 amino acids. Trimming removed 2 bases from V and 0 bases from J; junction bases left unmatched: 6. This chain's CDR3 is CASSLYTGATNYGYTF. The CDR3 bases are TGTGCCAGCAGCTTATATACAGGGGCCACTAACTATGGCTACACCTTC.

This clone occurred many times. This chain joins TRBV14 and TRBJ1-2, with D unresolved. This CDR3 has 13 residues. Germline CDR1 reads SGHDN; CDR2 reads FVKESK. Trimming removed 1 base from V and 2 bases from J, with 5 bases in between. The CDR3 here is CASSQAINYGYTF. The CDR3 DNA reads as TGTGCCAGCAGCCAAGCTATAAACTATGGCTACACCTTC.

This chain uses TRBV11-3 with TRBJ2-7, with D perhaps TRBD1 or TRBD2 (5 bases each). CDR3 size: 14 residues. Germline V gene lookup returns CDR1 SGHNT and CDR2 YENEEA. The V end was cut by 5 bases, the J end by 3 bases, with 14 bases between. Here the CDR3 reads CASSQGTGNYEQYF. The CDR3, as DNA: TGTGCCAGCAGCCAAGGGACGGGGAACTACGAGCAGTACTTC. Together with reference TRBV11-3 and TRBJ2-7, the CDR3 gives the full variable domain: EAGVVQSPRYKIIEKKQPVAFWCNPISGHNTLYWYLQNLGQGPELLIRYENEEAVDDSQLPKDRFSAERLKGVDSTLKIQPAELGDSAVYLCASSQGTGNYEQYFGPGTRLTVT.

The V gene is TRBV11-2, the J gene TRBJ2-7; no clear D. This CDR3 has 12 residues. Germline V gene data show CDR1 as SGHAT and CDR2 as FQNNGV. Trimming cost V 2 bases and J 3 bases, with 5 bases left between them. The CDR3 here is CASSLSGYEQYF. For the CDR3, the DNA is TGTGCCAGCAGCTTAAGTGGCTACGAGCAGTACTTC.

This clone was seen a handful of times. The CDR3 DNA follows: TGTGCCAGCGGGGGGGACGGAACCTACAATGAGCAGTTCTTC. Its translation is CASGGDGTYNEQFF. V is TRBV27 and J is TRBJ2-1; 7 bases match TRBD2. Germline V gene sequence: CDR1 MNHEY, CDR2 SMNVEV (reference sequence). Trimming took 8 bases from V and 2 from J; bases not matched to a gene: 6. This CDR3 is built from 14 residues.

The chain carries TRBV4-1 and TRBJ1-3, with TRBD1 identical over 10 bases. Trimming cost V 4 bases and J 2 bases; bases outside gene matches: 8. The CDR3 has 17 amino acids. The germline V gene has CDR1 MGHRA and CDR2 YSYEKL. For the CDR3, the DNA is TGCGCCAGCAGCCGGGACAGGGGAAAGGGGGCTGGAAACACCATATATTTT. Amino acids: CASSRDRGKGAGNTIYF.